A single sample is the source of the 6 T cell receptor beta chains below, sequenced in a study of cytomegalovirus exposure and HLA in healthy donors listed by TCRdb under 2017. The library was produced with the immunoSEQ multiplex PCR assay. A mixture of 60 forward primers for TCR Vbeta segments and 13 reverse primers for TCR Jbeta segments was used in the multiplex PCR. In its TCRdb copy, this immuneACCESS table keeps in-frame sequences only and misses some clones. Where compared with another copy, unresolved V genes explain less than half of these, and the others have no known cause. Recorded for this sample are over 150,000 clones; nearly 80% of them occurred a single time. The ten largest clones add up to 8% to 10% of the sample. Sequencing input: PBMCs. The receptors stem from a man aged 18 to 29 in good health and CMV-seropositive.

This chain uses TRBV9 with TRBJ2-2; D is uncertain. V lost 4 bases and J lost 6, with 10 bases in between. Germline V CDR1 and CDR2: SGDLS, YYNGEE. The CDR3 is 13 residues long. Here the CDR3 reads CASSPRSAGELFF. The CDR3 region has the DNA TGTGCCAGCAGCCCCCGGAGTGCCGGGGAGCTGTTTTTT.

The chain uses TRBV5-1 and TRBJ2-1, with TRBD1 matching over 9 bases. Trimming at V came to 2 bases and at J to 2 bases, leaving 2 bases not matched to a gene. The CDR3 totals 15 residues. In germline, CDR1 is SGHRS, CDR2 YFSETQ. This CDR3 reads CASSFGTGPYNEQFF. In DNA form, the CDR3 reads TGCGCCAGCAGCTTTGGGACAGGGCCCTACAATGAGCAGTTCTTC.

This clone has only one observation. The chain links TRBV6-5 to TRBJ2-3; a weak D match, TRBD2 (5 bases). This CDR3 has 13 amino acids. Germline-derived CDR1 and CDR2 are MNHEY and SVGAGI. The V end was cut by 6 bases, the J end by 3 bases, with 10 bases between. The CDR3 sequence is CASRRTPTDTQYF. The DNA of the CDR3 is TGTGCCAGCAGAAGGACTCCTACAGATACGCAGTATTTT.

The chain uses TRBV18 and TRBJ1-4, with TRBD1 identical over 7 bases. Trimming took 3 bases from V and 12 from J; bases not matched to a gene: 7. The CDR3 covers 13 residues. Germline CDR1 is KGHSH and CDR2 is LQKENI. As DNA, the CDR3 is TGTGCCAGCTCACCGGGAACAGGGGCGGAACTGTTTTTT. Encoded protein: CASSPGTGAELFF.

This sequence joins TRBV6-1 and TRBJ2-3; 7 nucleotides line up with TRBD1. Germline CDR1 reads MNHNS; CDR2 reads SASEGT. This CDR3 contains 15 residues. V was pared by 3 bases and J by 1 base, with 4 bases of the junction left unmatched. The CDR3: CASSDTGVGTDTQYF. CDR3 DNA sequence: TGTGCCAGCAGTGACACAGGGGTGGGCACAGATACGCAGTATTTT.

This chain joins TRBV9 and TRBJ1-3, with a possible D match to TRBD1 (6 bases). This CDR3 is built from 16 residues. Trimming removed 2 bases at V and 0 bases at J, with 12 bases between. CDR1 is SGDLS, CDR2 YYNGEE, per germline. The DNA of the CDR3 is TGTGCCAGCAGCGTCGGACAGTCGATCTCTGGAAACACCATATATTTT. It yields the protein CASSVGQSISGNTIYF.